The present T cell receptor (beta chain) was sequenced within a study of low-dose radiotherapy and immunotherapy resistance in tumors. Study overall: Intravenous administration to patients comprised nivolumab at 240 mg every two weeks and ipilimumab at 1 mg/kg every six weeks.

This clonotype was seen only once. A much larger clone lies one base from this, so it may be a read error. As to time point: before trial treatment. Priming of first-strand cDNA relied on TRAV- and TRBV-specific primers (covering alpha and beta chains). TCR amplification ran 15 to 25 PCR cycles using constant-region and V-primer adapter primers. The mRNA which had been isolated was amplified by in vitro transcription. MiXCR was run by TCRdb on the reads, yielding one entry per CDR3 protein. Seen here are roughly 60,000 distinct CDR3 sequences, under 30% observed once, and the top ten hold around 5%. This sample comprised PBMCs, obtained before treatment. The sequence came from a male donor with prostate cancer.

The CDR3 DNA follows: TGTGCCAGCAGCCCCGGACATGGCCAGGGCAATCAGCCCCAGCATTTT. Protein: CASSPGHGQGNQPQHF. The chain links TRBV12-3 or TRBV12-4 to TRBJ1-5; a weak D match, TRBD1 (5 bases). The CDR3 contains 16 residues. The germline V and J ends were trimmed by 6 bases and 2 bases, with 17 bases remaining between them.